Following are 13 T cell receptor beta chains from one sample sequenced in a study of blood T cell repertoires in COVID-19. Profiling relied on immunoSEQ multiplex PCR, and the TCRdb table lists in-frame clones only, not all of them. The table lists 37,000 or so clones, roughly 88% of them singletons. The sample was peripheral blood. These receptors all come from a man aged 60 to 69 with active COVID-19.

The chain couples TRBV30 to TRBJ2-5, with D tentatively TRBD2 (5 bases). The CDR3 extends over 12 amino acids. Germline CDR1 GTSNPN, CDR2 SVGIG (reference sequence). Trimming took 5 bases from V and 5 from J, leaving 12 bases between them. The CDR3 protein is CAWSGFGETQYF. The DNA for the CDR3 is TGTGCCTGGTCGGGGTTTGGGGAGACCCAGTACTTC.

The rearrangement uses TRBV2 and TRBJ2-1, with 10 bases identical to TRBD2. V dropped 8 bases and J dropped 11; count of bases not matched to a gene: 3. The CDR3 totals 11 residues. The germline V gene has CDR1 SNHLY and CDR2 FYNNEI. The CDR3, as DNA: TGTGCCAGCGGGGGACTAGCGCAGCAGTTCTTC. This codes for CASGGLAQQFF.

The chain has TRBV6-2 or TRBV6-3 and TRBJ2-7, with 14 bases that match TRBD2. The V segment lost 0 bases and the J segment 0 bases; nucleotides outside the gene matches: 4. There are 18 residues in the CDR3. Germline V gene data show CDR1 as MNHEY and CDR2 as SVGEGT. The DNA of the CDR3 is TGTGCCAGCAGTTACTCGGGACTAGCGGGAGTCTTCTCCTACGAGCAGTACTTC. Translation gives CASSYSGLAGVFSYEQYF.

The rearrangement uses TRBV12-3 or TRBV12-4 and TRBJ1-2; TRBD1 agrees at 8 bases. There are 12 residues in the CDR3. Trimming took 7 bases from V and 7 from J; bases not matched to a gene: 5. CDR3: CASTGQGLGYTF. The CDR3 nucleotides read TGTGCCAGCACCGGACAGGGACTTGGCTACACCTTC.

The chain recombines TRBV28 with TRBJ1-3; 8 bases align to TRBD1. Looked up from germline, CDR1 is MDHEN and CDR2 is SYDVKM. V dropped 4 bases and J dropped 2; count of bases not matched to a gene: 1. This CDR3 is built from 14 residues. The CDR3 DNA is TGTGCCAGCAGTTCAGGGGGCACTGGAAACACCATATATTTT. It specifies CASSSGGTGNTIYF.

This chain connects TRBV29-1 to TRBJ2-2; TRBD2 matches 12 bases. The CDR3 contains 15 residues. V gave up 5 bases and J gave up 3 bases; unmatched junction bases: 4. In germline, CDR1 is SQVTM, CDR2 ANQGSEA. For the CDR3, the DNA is TGCAGCGTTCTAGCGGGAGGGCCCGACACCGGGGAGCTGTTTTTT. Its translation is CSVLAGGPDTGELFF.

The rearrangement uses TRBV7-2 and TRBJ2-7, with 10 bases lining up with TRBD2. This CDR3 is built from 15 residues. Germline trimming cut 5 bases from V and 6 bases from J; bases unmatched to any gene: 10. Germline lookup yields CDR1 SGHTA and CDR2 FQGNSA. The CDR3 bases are TGTGCCAGCAGCGCCGTGTTTAGCGGGAGGAGCGAGCAGTACTTC. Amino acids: CASSAVFSGRSEQYF. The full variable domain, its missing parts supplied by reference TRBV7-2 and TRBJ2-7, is GAGVSQSPSNKVTEKGKDVELRCDPISGHTALYWYRQSLGQGLEFLIYFQGNSAPDKSGLPSDRFSAERTGGSVSTLTIQRTQQEDSAVYLCASSAVFSGRSEQYFGPGTRLTVT.

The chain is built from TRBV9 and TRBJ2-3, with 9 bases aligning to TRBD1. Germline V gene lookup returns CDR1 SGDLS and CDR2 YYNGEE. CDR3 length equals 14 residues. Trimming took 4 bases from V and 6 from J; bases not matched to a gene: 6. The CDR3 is CASSPWTGVDTQYF. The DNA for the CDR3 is TGTGCCAGCAGCCCTTGGACAGGGGTGGATACGCAGTATTTT.

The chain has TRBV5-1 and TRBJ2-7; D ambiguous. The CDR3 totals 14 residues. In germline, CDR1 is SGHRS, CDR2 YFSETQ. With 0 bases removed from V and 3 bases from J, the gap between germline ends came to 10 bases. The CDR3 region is CASSLGSSLYEQYF. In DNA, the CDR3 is TGCGCCAGCAGCTTGGGCAGTTCCCTCTACGAGCAGTACTTC.

CDR3 bases: TGTGCCTGGAGTTTCCGGGACAGGGGCGGGATGAACACTGAAGCTTTCTTT. Its translation is CAWSFRDRGGMNTEAFF. The rearrangement uses TRBV30 and TRBJ1-1; 10 bases map to TRBD1. Germline CDR1 and CDR2: GTSNPN and SVGIG (reference sequence). CDR3 length equals 17 residues. Unmatched junction bases numbered 9, after V lost 2 bases and J lost 0 bases.

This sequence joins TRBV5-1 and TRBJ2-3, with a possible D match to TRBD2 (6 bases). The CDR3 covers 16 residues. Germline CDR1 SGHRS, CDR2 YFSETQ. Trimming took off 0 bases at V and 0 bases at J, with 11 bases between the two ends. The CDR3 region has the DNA TGCGCCAGCAGCTTGGGTGGACTATCTAGCACAGATACGCAGTATTTT. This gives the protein CASSLGGLSSTDTQYF. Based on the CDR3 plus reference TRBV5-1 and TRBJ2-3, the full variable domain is KAGVTQTPRYLIKTRGQQVTLSCSPISGHRSVSWYQQTPGQGLQFLFEYFSETQRNKGNFPGRFSGRQFSNSRSEMNVSTLELGDSALYLCASSLGGLSSTDTQYFGPGTRLTVL.

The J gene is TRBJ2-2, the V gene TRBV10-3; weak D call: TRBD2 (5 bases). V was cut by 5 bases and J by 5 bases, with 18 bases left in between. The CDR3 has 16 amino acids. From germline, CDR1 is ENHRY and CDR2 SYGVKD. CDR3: CAISSLELGPTGELFF. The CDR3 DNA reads TGTGCCATCAGTTCCCTCGAACTAGGGCCGACCGGGGAGCTGTTTTTT.

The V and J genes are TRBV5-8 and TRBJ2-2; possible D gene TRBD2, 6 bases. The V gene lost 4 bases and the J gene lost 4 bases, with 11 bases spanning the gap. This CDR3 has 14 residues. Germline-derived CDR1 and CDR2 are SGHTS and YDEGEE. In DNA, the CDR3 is TGTGCCAGCAGCCCGGGACTCCTCACCGGGGAGCTGTTTTTT. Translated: CASSPGLLTGELFF.